The 18 T cell receptor beta chains reported below all come from one sample, sequenced in a study of shared clonotypes between healthy human individuals. Generated by immunoSEQ multiplex PCR, the TCRdb table keeps only in-frame clones and is missing some. The sample holds 100,000 to 120,000 clones, about 63% seen once. The sequenced material came from memory CD8+ T cells sorted from blood. The subset is: CD45RO+ cells pooled with CCR7-negative TemRA cells. The receptors were sampled from a woman aged 25 to 45 in good health.

This clone was detected only a few times. The chain links TRBV25-1 to TRBJ2-7; tentative D call: TRBD2 (5 bases). Germline V gene sequence: CDR1 MGHDK, CDR2 SYGVNS. Deletions cut 3 bases from V and 2 bases from J, with 23 bases between. This CDR3 has 18 residues. The CDR3, as DNA: TGTGCCAGCAGTGAGGCCGCGGGTTTCGGGGAAAGAACCTACGAGCAGTACTTC. It codes for CASSEAAGFGERTYEQYF.

In its sample, this clone was seen many times. The V call is TRBV2, the J call TRBJ2-3, with 14 positions matching TRBD2. The germline gives CDR1 SNHLY, CDR2 FYNNEI. Trimming removed 10 bases from V and 5 bases from J; junction bases left unmatched: 8. This CDR3 has 15 amino acids. The CDR3 sequence: CATSGTSGRVDTQYF. The DNA of the CDR3 is TGTGCCACCTCGGGGACTAGCGGGAGAGTAGATACGCAGTATTTT.

The rearrangement links TRBV25-1 to TRBJ1-5; TRBD1 matches at 7 bases. This CDR3 has 14 residues. Germline V gene data show CDR1 as MGHDK and CDR2 as SYGVNS. Germline trimming cut 4 bases from V and 5 bases from J; bases unmatched to any gene: 5. CDR3 residues: CASSADREDQPQHF. CDR3 nucleotides: TGTGCCAGCAGTGCAGACAGGGAGGATCAGCCCCAGCATTTT.

The chain links TRBV29-1 to TRBJ1-3; TRBD1 matches 8 bases. J was trimmed by 2 bases and V by 6 bases; bases with no gene match: 6. Germline CDR1 SQVTM, CDR2 ANQGSEA. The CDR3 has 14 residues. CDR3 protein: CSVGQGLAGNTIYF. Written as DNA, the CDR3 is TGCAGCGTCGGACAGGGCCTCGCTGGAAACACCATATATTTT.

This chain joins TRBV28 and TRBJ2-2; D might be TRBD1 (6 bases). CDR1 and CDR2 (germline): MDHEN, SYDVKM. Trimming removed 6 bases at V and 4 bases at J, with 15 bases between. There are 15 residues in the CDR3. This CDR3 reads CASRKPDRVTGELFF. DNA of the CDR3: TGTGCCAGCAGAAAGCCGGACAGAGTCACCGGGGAGCTGTTTTTT.

This sequence joins TRBV6-6 and TRBJ2-7, with D possibly matching TRBD2 (6 bases). V was clipped by 6 bases and J by 0 bases, with 15 bases between them. CDR3 size: 15 residues. CDR1 is MNHNY, CDR2 SVGAGI, per germline (reference sequence). The CDR3 DNA sequence: TGTGCCAGCAGCTTGCCGGGGGAACACTCCTACGAGCAGTACTTC. Translating gives CASSLPGEHSYEQYF.

This chain connects TRBV7-9 to TRBJ2-5; D is unclear. This CDR3 has 14 residues. Between the trimmed V and J ends, which lost 7 bases and 4 bases, there was a span of 16 bases. Looked up from germline, CDR1 is SEHNR and CDR2 is FQNEAQ (reference sequence). CDR3 coding DNA: TGTGCCAGCACTCAGCAATCGAAAGGAGAGACCCAGTACTTC. Protein sequence: CASTQQSKGETQYF.

This CDR3 reads CAIKAEGPYEQYF. The DNA of the CDR3 is TGTGCCATCAAAGCGGAAGGGCCCTACGAGCAGTACTTC. The genes are TRBV10-3 and TRBJ2-5, with TRBD2 as a possible D gene (5 bases). The J call may not be correct, given that the DNA end is closer to TRBJ2-7. The CDR3 runs 13 residues. The germline CDR1 and CDR2 sequences are ENHRY and SYGVKD.

This chain joins TRBV7-9 and TRBJ1-5; D may be TRBD1 (6 bases). The CDR3 spans 15 residues. V was shortened by 6 bases and J by 4 bases, with 16 bases between the two germline ends. From germline, CDR1 is SEHNR and CDR2 FQNEAQ (reference sequence). CDR3: CASSERGDRNQPQHF. In DNA form, the CDR3 reads TGTGCCAGCAGTGAACGGGGCGACAGGAATCAGCCCCAGCATTTT.

The chain joins TRBV11-2 to TRBJ1-1, with D maybe TRBD1 (5 bases). Germline V gives CDR1 SGHAT, CDR2 FQNNGV. V lost 5 bases and J lost 2, with 15 bases in between. The CDR3 is made up of 15 amino acids. The CDR3 spells CASSKLGVPNTEAFF. The DNA for the CDR3 is TGTGCCAGCAGCAAATTGGGGGTTCCTAACACTGAAGCTTTCTTT.

The chain employs TRBV5-1 and TRBJ1-5, with a tentative D call TRBD1 (5 bases). The CDR3 extends over 14 amino acids. The V end lost 2 bases, the J end lost 3 bases, and 9 bases lay between the germline ends. The V gene's germline CDR1 is SGHRS and CDR2 YFSETQ. CDR3 in DNA: TGCGCCAGCAGCTTAGGGGACCTCAATCAGCCCCAGCATTTT. Its translation: CASSLGDLNQPQHF.

V usage is TRBV6-4 and J usage is TRBJ1-5; unclear D gene. The CDR3 is 13 amino acids. Trimming shortened V by 2 bases and J by 2 bases, and 4 bases separated the two germline ends. Germline V CDR1 and CDR2: MRHNA, SNTAGT. CDR3 in DNA: TGTGCCAGCAGTGACAGGGGCAATCAGCCCCAGCATTTT. Its translation is CASSDRGNQPQHF.

This rearrangement joins TRBV27 to TRBJ1-5; D may be TRBD1 (5 bases). The CDR3 runs to 15 residues. CDR1 MNHEY and CDR2 SMNVEV come from the germline V gene (reference sequence). V shed 4 bases and J shed 9 bases, with 19 bases lying between them. This CDR3 is CASSSSAGTLWPQHF. As DNA, the CDR3 is TGTGCCAGCAGTTCGTCAGCCGGGACCCTATGGCCCCAGCATTTT.

This clone was observed a few times. The chain has TRBV4-1 and TRBJ1-1; TRBD1 aligns across 9 bases. Trimming took 4 bases from V and 4 from J; bases not matched to a gene: 13. The CDR3 is 17 residues long. Germline V lookup: CDR1 MGHRA, CDR2 YSYEKL. The CDR3 nucleotides read TGCGCCAGCAGCCGCGACAGTAACAGGGGGCAGGGCACTGAAGCTTTCTTT. This gives the protein CASSRDSNRGQGTEAFF.

The CDR3 spells CASSTDYEQYF. The CDR3, as DNA: TGTGCCAGCAGCACCGACTACGAGCAGTACTTC. The chain links TRBV5-4 to TRBJ2-7; D remains unclear. CDR3 length: 11 amino acids. Germline V lookup: CDR1 SGHNT, CDR2 YYREEE (reference sequence). Between the trimmed V and J ends, which lost 4 bases and 3 bases, there was a span of 5 bases.

This clone was seen only a few times. The J gene is TRBJ2-7, the V gene TRBV30; 7 positions match TRBD2. Trimming removed 4 bases from V and 2 bases from J; junction bases left unmatched: 17. Per germline, CDR1 GTSNPN and CDR2 SVGIG (reference sequence). The CDR3 runs to 17 residues. Here the CDR3 DNA reads TGTGCCTGGACCTTCCCTCCCCGGCTAGCGGTGACCTACGAGCAGTACTTC. Protein sequence: CAWTFPPRLAVTYEQYF.

The chain carries TRBV28 and TRBJ2-3; D remains ambiguous. V was pared by 1 base and J by 0 bases, with 5 bases between. Germline assignment: CDR1 MDHEN and CDR2 SYDVKM. CDR3 length equals 14 residues. DNA of the CDR3: TGTGCCAGCAGTTTATTGTGGAGCACAGATACGCAGTATTTT. It yields the protein CASSLLWSTDTQYF.

CDR3 DNA: TGTGCCAGTAGTAGACCACCGGGACAGGGCACAGATACGCAGTATTTT. It specifies CASSRPPGQGTDTQYF. The chain recombines TRBV19 with TRBJ2-3, with 8 positions matching TRBD1. This CDR3 is 16 amino acids long. J lost 1 base, V lost 4 bases, and 7 bases had no gene match. CDR1 is LNHDA, CDR2 SQIVND, per germline (reference sequence).